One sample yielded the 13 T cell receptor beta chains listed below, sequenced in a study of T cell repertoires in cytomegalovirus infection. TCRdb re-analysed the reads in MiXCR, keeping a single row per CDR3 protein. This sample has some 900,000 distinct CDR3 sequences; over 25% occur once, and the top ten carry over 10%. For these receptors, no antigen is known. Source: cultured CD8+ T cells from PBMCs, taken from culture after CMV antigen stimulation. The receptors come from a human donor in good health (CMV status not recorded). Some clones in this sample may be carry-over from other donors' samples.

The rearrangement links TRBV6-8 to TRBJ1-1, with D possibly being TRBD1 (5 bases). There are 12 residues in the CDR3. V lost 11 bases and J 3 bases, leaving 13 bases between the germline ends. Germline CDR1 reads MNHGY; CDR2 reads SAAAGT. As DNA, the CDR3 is TGTGCCTGCGGACAATTTGACACTGAAGCTTTCTTT. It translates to CACGQFDTEAFF.

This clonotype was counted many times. The CDR3 coding sequence is TGTGCCAGCAGCCAGGCCCGGGGGCGACACTACGAGCAGTACTTC. This translates into CASSQARGRHYEQYF. The chain links TRBV7-9 to TRBJ2-7; possibly TRBD1 or TRBD2 for D (6 bases each). This CDR3 region has 15 residues. CDR1 and CDR2 (germline): SEHNR, FQNEAQ (reference sequence). The V end lost 5 bases, the J end lost 3 bases, and 17 bases lay between the germline ends.

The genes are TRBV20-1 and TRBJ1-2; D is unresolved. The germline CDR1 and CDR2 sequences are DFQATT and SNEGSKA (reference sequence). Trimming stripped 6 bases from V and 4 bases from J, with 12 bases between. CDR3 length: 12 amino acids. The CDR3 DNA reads TGCAGTGCCGAGACGGACGTCTATGGCTACACCTTC. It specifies CSAETDVYGYTF.

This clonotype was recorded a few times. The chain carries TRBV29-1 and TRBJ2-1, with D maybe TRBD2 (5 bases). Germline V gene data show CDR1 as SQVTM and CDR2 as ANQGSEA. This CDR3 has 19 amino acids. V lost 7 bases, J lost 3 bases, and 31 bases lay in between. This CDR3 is CSADASAVNGGAVYNEQFF. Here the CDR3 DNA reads TGCAGCGCTGACGCCAGCGCCGTAAACGGAGGTGCCGTCTACAATGAGCAGTTCTTC.

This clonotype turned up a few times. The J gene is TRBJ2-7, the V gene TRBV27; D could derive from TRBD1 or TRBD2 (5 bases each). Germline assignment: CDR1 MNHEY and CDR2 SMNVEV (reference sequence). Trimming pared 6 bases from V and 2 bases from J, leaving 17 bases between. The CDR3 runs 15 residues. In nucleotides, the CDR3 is TGTGCCAGCAGCGAATTCGGGACGGAACCCTACGAGCAGTACGTC. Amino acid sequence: CASSEFGTEPYEQYV.

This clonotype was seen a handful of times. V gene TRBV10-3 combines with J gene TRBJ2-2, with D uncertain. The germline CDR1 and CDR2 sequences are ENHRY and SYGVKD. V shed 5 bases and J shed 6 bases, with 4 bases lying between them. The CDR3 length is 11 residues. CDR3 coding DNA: TGTGCCATCAGTCGTCCCGGGGAGCTGTTTTTT. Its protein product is CAISRPGELFF.

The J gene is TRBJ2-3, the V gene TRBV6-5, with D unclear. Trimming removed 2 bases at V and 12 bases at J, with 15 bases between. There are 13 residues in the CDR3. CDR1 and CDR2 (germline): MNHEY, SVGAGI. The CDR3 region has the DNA TGTGCCAGCAGTTACATTTCAGGTGGCGACCAGTATTTT. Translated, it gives CASSYISGGDQYF.

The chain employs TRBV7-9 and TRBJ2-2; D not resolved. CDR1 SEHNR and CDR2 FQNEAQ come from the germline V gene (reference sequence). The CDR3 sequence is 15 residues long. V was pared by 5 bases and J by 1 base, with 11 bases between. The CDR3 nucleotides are TGTGCCAGCAGCGCGCGGTGGGAGAACACCGGGGAGCTGTTTTTT. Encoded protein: CASSARWENTGELFF.

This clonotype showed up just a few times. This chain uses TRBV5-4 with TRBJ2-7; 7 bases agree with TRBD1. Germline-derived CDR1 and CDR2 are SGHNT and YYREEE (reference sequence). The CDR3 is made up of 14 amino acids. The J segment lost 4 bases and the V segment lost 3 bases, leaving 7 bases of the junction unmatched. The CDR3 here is CASSYRDSLYEQYF. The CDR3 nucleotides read TGTGCCAGCAGCTACCGGGACAGCCTGTACGAGCAGTACTTC.

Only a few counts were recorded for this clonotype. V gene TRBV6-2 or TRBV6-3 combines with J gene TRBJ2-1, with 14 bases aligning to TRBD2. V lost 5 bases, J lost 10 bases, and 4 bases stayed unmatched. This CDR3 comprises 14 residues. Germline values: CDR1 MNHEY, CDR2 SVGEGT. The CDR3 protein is CASSTTSGGEEQFF. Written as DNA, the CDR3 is TGTGCCAGCAGTACGACTAGCGGGGGGGAAGAGCAGTTCTTC.

The chain's CDR3 is CASSLSGWNTEAFF. The DNA of the CDR3 is TGTGCCAGCAGTTTATCGGGGTGGAACACTGAAGCTTTCTTT. The V gene is TRBV27, the J gene TRBJ1-1; no reliable D call. Germline V gives CDR1 MNHEY, CDR2 SMNVEV (reference sequence). V was shortened by 0 bases and J by 1 base, with 6 bases between the two germline ends. There are 14 residues in the CDR3.

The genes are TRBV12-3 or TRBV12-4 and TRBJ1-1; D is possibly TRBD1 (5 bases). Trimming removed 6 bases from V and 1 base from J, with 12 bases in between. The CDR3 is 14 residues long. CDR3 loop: CASSPRDPNTEAFF. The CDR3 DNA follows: TGTGCCAGCAGCCCACGGGACCCGAACACTGAAGCTTTCTTT.

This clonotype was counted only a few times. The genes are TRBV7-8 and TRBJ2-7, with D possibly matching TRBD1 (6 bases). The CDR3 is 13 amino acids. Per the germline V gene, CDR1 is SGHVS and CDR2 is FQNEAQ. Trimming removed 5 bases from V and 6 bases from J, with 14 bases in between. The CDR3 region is CASSVGSGVEQYF. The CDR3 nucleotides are TGTGCCAGCAGCGTAGGATCAGGGGTCGAGCAGTACTTC.